What follows describes a single T cell receptor beta chain. This entry belongs to a study of blood T cell repertoires in COVID-19. Overall study: T cells, B-cell-depleted T cells, or PBMCs provided the cDNA or gDNA that served as material.

Enrollees, about 18 to 100 years old, lived in 20 to 25 US areas. Clinical histories supplied by participants themselves formed the basis of cohort assignment. Study processing details: How many nucleated cells were present was estimated from reference gene primer amplification. Generated by immunoSEQ multiplex PCR, the TCRdb table keeps only in-frame clones and is missing some. That table supplies the V and J calls and clone size; D and trimming were determined from the DNA. The sample contains around 300,000 clones, 85% to 90% of which appear only once. The sample was PBMCs or T cells enriched from blood (not recorded which). This sequence originates from a woman between 18 and 29 years old who had recovered from COVID-19.

The CDR3 DNA reads as TGTGCCAGTAGTATAGGATTTGGCGGAGGAAGAACCTACGAGCAGTACTTC. Residues: CASSIGFGGGRTYEQYF. The chain uses TRBV19 and TRBJ2-7; weak D call: TRBD2 (5 bases). The CDR3 extends over 17 amino acids. V lost 1 base and J 2 bases, leaving 18 bases between the germline ends. From germline, CDR1 is LNHDA and CDR2 SQIVND (reference sequence).